This is a list of T cell receptor beta chains from one sample in a study of blood T cell repertoires in COVID-19. Sequencing used immunoSEQ multiplex PCR; TCRdb keeps in-frame clones, though not all of them. There are about 95,000 clones in the sample; around 80% occur only once, and about 24% lies in the top ten. The specimen was peripheral blood. These receptors were obtained from a human donor in a cohort sampled during active COVID-19. The CDR3 runs from the conserved cysteine through the conserved F or W. Each record gives: J gene, V gene, CDR3 protein.

j_gene: TRBJ2-5
v_gene: TRBV9
CDR3aa: CASSVAAGSQETQYF

j_gene: TRBJ1-1
v_gene: TRBV4-1
CDR3aa: CASSSGDRGSEAFF

j_gene: TRBJ2-5
v_gene: TRBV12-3/TRBV12-4
CDR3aa: CASSPDIQETQYF

j_gene: TRBJ2-5
v_gene: TRBV6-2/TRBV6-3
CDR3aa: CASSPGLYIQETQYF

j_gene: TRBJ2-1
v_gene: TRBV28
CDR3aa: CASSLIRIGEGNEQFF

j_gene: TRBJ1-6
v_gene: TRBV7-6
CDR3aa: CASSLDPGGLNSPLHF

j_gene: TRBJ2-3
v_gene: TRBV18
CDR3aa: CASSPRTSGGGRVGTDTQYF

j_gene: TRBJ2-5
v_gene: TRBV10-3
CDR3aa: CAIRGTSEKTQYF

j_gene: TRBJ2-1
v_gene: TRBV7-7
CDR3aa: CASSLTENNEQFF

j_gene: TRBJ2-5
v_gene: TRBV9
CDR3aa: CASSVDRSAGETQYF

j_gene: TRBJ2-2
v_gene: TRBV7-8
CDR3aa: CASSLAGTGKTGELFF

j_gene: TRBJ2-5
v_gene: TRBV18
CDR3aa: CASSRDRGQETQYF

j_gene: TRBJ1-6
v_gene: TRBV7-8
CDR3aa: CASSQGQTNSPLHF

j_gene: TRBJ1-3
v_gene: TRBV14
CDR3aa: CASRTVSGNTIYF

j_gene: TRBJ2-3
v_gene: TRBV5-4
CDR3aa: CASSPGGLAGADTQYF

j_gene: TRBJ2-3
v_gene: TRBV11-3
CDR3aa: CASSPGQGLADTQYF

j_gene: TRBJ1-1
v_gene: TRBV5-1
CDR3aa: CASSLFTGPNTEAFF

j_gene: TRBJ2-7
v_gene: TRBV6-1
CDR3aa: CASSEVALGTGSPYEQYF

j_gene: TRBJ1-2
v_gene: TRBV4-1
CDR3aa: CASSQVGTGGYYGYTF

j_gene: TRBJ1-6
v_gene: TRBV18
CDR3aa: CASSPWTGGNSPLHF

j_gene: TRBJ2-1
v_gene: TRBV24-1
CDR3aa: CATSDRTSGRLEQFF

j_gene: TRBJ1-1
v_gene: TRBV5-8
CDR3aa: CASSIRVAEAFF

j_gene: TRBJ2-3
v_gene: TRBV3-1/TRBV3-2
CDR3aa: CASSQQYPGTSSTDTQYF

j_gene: TRBJ2-7
v_gene: TRBV28
CDR3aa: CASRVGMYEQYF

j_gene: TRBJ2-7
v_gene: TRBV18
CDR3aa: CASSPRTGRYEQYF

j_gene: TRBJ1-1
v_gene: TRBV10-3
CDR3aa: CAITGQTNTEAFF

j_gene: TRBJ1-2
v_gene: TRBV5-5
CDR3aa: CASMGWDYGYTF

j_gene: TRBJ1-1
v_gene: TRBV5-1
CDR3aa: CASSLAGASLSTEAFF

j_gene: TRBJ2-1
v_gene: TRBV18
CDR3aa: CASSPPGGSLVSGSYNEQFF

j_gene: TRBJ2-7
v_gene: TRBV3-1/TRBV3-2
CDR3aa: CASSRGAGAYEQYF

j_gene: TRBJ1-2
v_gene: TRBV5-6
CDR3aa: CASSLDRVNYGYTF

j_gene: TRBJ1-3
v_gene: TRBV29-1
CDR3aa: CSSTGTGGNTIYF

j_gene: TRBJ2-1
v_gene: TRBV18
CDR3aa: CASSSGLAGDNEQFF

j_gene: TRBJ2-7
v_gene: TRBV19
CDR3aa: CASSIGLPAPYEQYF

j_gene: TRBJ2-1
v_gene: TRBV3-1/TRBV3-2
CDR3aa: CASSQLAGGNEQFF

j_gene: TRBJ1-5
v_gene: TRBV28
CDR3aa: CASRPTLGGQPQHF

j_gene: TRBJ1-2
v_gene: TRBV5-1
CDR3aa: CASSLAVNYGYTF

j_gene: TRBJ2-1
v_gene: TRBV21-1
CDR3aa: CASGLSRNGGPYNEQFF

j_gene: TRBJ2-1
v_gene: TRBV10-3
CDR3aa: CAAGGRHNEQFF

j_gene: TRBJ1-4
v_gene: TRBV27
CDR3aa: CASTSLEGYNEKLFF

j_gene: TRBJ1-4
v_gene: TRBV29-1
CDR3aa: CSVDPAGGGKLFF

j_gene: TRBJ1-2
v_gene: TRBV28
CDR3aa: CASSHSGAGYTF

j_gene: TRBJ1-2
v_gene: TRBV19
CDR3aa: CASSIERAIGYTF

j_gene: TRBJ1-5
v_gene: TRBV7-9
CDR3aa: CASSLGGQFNQPQHF

j_gene: TRBJ2-1
v_gene: TRBV19
CDR3aa: CASRPTGSYNEQFF

j_gene: TRBJ1-1
v_gene: TRBV25-1
CDR3aa: CASSGQMNTEAFF

j_gene: TRBJ2-7
v_gene: TRBV2
CDR3aa: CASRSRTSVVEQYF

j_gene: TRBJ2-3
v_gene: TRBV7-6
CDR3aa: CASSSVTSTDTQYF

j_gene: TRBJ2-3
v_gene: TRBV28
CDR3aa: CASASGSSPLSQYF

j_gene: TRBJ2-7
v_gene: TRBV5-1
CDR3aa: CASTSSGMYGHHEQYF

j_gene: TRBJ2-1
v_gene: TRBV7-9
CDR3aa: CASIGQGSDEQFF

j_gene: TRBJ1-2
v_gene: TRBV19
CDR3aa: CASSLAGTGGNYGYTF

j_gene: TRBJ2-3
v_gene: TRBV12-5
CDR3aa: CASGLSLTDTQYF

j_gene: TRBJ1-2
v_gene: TRBV7-9
CDR3aa: CASSPGTGGNYGYTF

j_gene: TRBJ1-1
v_gene: TRBV9
CDR3aa: CASSVAPQGLNTEAFF

j_gene: TRBJ1-6
v_gene: TRBV4-2
CDR3aa: CASSQDWNRGNSPLHF

j_gene: TRBJ2-5
v_gene: TRBV5-4
CDR3aa: CASSSGTSQETQYF

j_gene: TRBJ2-1
v_gene: TRBV18
CDR3aa: CASSPGTGTYNEQFF

j_gene: TRBJ2-5
v_gene: TRBV14
CDR3aa: CASSQGRFIQETQYF

j_gene: TRBJ2-7
v_gene: TRBV11-2
CDR3aa: CASSFGLAGLYEQYF